The sequence of this T cell receptor (beta chain) was determined in a study of T cell repertoires in cytomegalovirus infection. Overall study context: HLA-C-restricted CMV epitopes, recently identified, and well-studied HLA-B-restricted ones were used by the study. From public TCR beta signatures came an indication of both CMV infection and matching HLA type. The study's findings and limits: Clonotype analysis showed dominance of the ex vivo response by HLA-C-restricted CMV-specific TCR beta clonotypes. The study identified carriers of CMV plus the relevant HLA from cumulative public TCR beta family frequency.

TCRdb analysed the reads with MiXCR anew, one entry per CDR3 protein. Seen here are 650,000 to 900,000 distinct CDR3 sequences, about 28% observed once, and the top ten hold about an eighth. Concerning this clonotype itself: Its specificity is unknown.

CDR3 length: 14 amino acids. Germline CDR1 and CDR2: MGHRA and YSYEKL. V was shortened by 0 bases and J by 3 bases, with 7 bases between the two germline ends. The origin of this receptor is a human donor in good health (CMV status not recorded). Some clones in this sample may be carry-over from other donors' samples. Sequenced here: cultured CD8+ T cells from PBMCs, sampled from culture after CMV antigen stimulation. The chain uses TRBV4-1 and TRBJ2-3; D is undetermined. The CDR3 reads CASSQDKRTDTQYF. CDR3 nucleotides: TGCGCCAGCAGCCAAGATAAAAGGACAGATACGCAGTATTTT.